This TCR beta chain was retrieved from a study of T cell responses to AZD1222 COVID-19 vaccine. The germline V gene has CDR1 SGHAT and CDR2 FQNNGV. V lost 3 bases and J lost 0, with 12 bases in between. CDR3 length equals 16 residues. Concerning this clone: Its cognate antigen is unknown.

TCRdb's copy holds only in-frame clones and misses some; the assay was immunoSEQ multiplex PCR. Here the sample spans 200,000 to 250,000 clones, about 92% being singletons. Study results and limitations: Samples come after the peak T cell response, not at day 14. Epitopes outside B.1.351 and B.1.1.7 mutated regions reportedly drew nearly half of spike TCRs.

The receptor's source is an adult in good health. This sequence joins TRBV11-2 and TRBJ2-4; possibly TRBD1 for D (7 bases). The input for sequencing was peripheral blood, taken on day 0 of MenACWY control vaccination. This CDR3 reads CASSLNRGLAKNIQYF. The CDR3, as DNA: TGTGCCAGCAGCTTGAACAGGGGACTAGCCAAAAACATTCAGTACTTC. The whole variable domain, remainder taken from reference TRBV11-2 and TRBJ2-4, is EAGVAQSPRYKIIEKRQSVAFWCNPISGHATLYWYQQILGQGPKLLIQFQNNGVVDDSQLPKDRFSAERLKGVDSTLKIQPAKLEDSAVYLCASSLNRGLAKNIQYFGAGTRLSVL.